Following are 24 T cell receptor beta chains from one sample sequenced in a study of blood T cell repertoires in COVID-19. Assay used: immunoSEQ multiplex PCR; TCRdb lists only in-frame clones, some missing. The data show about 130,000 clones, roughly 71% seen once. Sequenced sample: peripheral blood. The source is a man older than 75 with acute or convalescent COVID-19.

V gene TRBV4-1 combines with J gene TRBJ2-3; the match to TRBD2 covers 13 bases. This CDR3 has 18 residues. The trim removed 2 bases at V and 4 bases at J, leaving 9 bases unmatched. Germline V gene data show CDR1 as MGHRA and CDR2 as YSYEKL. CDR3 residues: CASSQQKGLAGPPDTQYF. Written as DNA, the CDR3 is TGCGCCAGCAGCCAACAAAAGGGACTAGCGGGGCCACCAGATACGCAGTATTTT.

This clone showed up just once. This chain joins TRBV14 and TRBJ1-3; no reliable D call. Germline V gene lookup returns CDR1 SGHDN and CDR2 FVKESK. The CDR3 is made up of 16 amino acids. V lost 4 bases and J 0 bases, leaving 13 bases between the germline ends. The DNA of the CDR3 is TGTGCCAGCAGCCCCCTGGGTCCTAGCTCTGGAAACACCATATATTTT. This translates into CASSPLGPSSGNTIYF.

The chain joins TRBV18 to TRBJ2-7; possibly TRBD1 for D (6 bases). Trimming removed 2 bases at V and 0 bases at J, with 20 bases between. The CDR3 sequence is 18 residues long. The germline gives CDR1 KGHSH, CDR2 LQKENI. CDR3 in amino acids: CASSPTPTQPGDSYEQYF. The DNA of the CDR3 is TGTGCCAGCTCACCAACCCCTACCCAACCAGGGGACTCCTACGAGCAGTACTTC.

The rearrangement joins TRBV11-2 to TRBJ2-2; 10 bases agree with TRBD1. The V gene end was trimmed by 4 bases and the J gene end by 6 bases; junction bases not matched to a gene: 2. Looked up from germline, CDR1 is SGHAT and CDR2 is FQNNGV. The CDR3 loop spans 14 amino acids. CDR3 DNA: TGTGCCAGCAGCTCGGGACAGGGGTCCGGGGAGCTGTTTTTT. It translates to CASSSGQGSGELFF.

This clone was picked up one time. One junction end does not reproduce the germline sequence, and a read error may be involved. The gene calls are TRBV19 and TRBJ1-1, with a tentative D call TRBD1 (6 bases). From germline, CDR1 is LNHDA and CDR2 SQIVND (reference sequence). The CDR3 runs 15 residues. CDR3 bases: TGTGCCAGTAAGTTGGCAGGGGTTTTGAATACTGAAGCTTTCTTT. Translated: CASKLAGVLNTEAFF.

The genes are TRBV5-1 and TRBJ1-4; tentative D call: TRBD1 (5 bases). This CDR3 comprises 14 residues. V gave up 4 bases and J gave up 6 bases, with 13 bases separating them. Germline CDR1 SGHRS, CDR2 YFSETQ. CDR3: CASSPRGGDEKLFF. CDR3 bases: TGCGCCAGCAGCCCCCGCGGGGGGGATGAAAAACTGTTTTTT.

In DNA, the CDR3 is TGTGCCAGCAGCTTGGACAGGGGCGAGCAGTACTTC. Translation gives CASSLDRGEQYF. The chain carries TRBV5-4 and TRBJ2-7; 7 nucleotides agree with TRBD1. V lost 0 bases, J lost 6 bases, and 0 bases stayed unmatched. The CDR3 has 12 residues. CDR1 and CDR2 from the germline V gene are SGHNT and YYREEE (reference sequence). The full variable domain, completed using reference TRBV5-4 and TRBJ2-7, is ETGVTQSPTHLIKTRGQQVTLRCSSQSGHNTVSWYQQALGQGPQFIFQYYREEENGRGNFPPRFSGLQFPNYSSELNVNALELDDSALYLCASSLDRGEQYFGPGTRLTVT.

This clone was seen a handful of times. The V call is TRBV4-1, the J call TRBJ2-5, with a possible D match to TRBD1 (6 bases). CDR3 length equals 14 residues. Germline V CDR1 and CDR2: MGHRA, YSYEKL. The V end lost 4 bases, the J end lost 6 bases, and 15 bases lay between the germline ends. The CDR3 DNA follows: TGCGCCAGCAGCCGGATTCCAGGGGTAAAGACCCAGTACTTC. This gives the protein CASSRIPGVKTQYF.

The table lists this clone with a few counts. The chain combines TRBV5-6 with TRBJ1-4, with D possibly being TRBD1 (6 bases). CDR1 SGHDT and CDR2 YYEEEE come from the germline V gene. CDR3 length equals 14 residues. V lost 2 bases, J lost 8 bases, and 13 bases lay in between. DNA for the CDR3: TGTGCCAGCAGCTTCCGACAGGACTGGGAAAAACTGTTTTTT. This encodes CASSFRQDWEKLFF.

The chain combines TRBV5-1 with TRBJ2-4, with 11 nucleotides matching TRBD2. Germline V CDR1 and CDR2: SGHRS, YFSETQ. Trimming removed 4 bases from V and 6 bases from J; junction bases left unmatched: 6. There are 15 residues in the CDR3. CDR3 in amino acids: CASSLSGGAGNIQYF. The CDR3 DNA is TGCGCCAGCAGCCTTAGCGGGGGGGCTGGAAACATTCAGTACTTC.

The CDR3 spells CASTQGAGANVLTF. The CDR3 nucleotides read TGCGCCAGCACCCAGGGGGCTGGGGCCAACGTCCTGACTTTC. The chain is built from TRBV5-1 and TRBJ2-6; TRBD1 matches 7 bases. Trimming at V came to 6 bases and at J to 2 bases, leaving 2 bases not matched to a gene. Germline V gene data show CDR1 as SGHRS and CDR2 as YFSETQ. This CDR3 has 14 amino acids.

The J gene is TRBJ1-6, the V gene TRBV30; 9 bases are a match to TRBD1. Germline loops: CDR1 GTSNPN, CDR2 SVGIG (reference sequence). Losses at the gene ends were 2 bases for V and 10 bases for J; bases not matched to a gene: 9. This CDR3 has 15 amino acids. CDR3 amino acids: CAWSLTGQGRSPLHF. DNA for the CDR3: TGTGCCTGGAGTCTCACTGGACAGGGGAGGTCACCCCTCCACTTT.

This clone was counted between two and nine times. The CDR3 is CSVIGQGGNGYTF. The CDR3 DNA reads as TGCAGCGTTATAGGACAGGGGGGAAATGGCTACACCTTC. This sequence joins TRBV29-1 and TRBJ1-2, with 10 bases lining up with TRBD1. V lost 5 bases and J lost 6; bases outside the gene matches: 6. Germline V lookup: CDR1 SQVTM, CDR2 ANQGSEA. This CDR3 spans 13 amino acids.

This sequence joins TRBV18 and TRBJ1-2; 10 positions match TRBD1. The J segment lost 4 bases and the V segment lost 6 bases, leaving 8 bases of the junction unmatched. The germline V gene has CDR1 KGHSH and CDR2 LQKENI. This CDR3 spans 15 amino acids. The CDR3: CASSTGGARIYGYTF. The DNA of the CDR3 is TGTGCCAGCTCGACAGGGGGCGCGAGGATCTATGGCTACACCTTC.

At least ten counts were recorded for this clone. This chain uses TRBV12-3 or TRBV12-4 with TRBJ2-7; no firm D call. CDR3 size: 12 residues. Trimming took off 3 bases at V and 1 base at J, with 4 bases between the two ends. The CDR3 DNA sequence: TGTGCCAGCAGTTTCCGTTCCTACGAGCAGTACTTC. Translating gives CASSFRSYEQYF.

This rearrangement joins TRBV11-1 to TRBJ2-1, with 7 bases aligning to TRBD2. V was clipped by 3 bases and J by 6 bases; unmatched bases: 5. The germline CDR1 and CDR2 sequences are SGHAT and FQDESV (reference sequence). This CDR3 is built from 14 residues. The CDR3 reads CASSFGAGVNEQFF. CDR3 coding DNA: TGTGCCAGCAGCTTCGGGGCGGGGGTCAATGAGCAGTTCTTC.

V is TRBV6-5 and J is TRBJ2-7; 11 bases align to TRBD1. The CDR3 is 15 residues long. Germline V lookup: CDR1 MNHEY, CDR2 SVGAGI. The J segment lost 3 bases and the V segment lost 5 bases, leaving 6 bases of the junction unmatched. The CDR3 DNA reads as TGTGCCAGCAGTAAATCCGGGACAGGGGGCTACGAGCAGTACTTC. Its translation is CASSKSGTGGYEQYF.

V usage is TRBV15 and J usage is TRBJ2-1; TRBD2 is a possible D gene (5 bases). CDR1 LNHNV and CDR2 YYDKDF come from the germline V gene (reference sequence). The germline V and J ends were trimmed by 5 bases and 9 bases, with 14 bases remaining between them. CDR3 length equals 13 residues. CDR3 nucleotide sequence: TGTGCCACCAGCTCACTAGGGTCGGGTGAGCAGTTCTTC. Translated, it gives CATSSLGSGEQFF.

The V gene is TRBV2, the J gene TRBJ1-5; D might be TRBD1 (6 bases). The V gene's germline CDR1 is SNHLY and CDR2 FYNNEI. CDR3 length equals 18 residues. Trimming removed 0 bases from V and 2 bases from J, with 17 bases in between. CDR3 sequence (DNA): TGTGCCAGCAGTGAAGCGCAGGGGATGGTTGTGGGCAATCAGCCCCAGCATTTT. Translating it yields CASSEAQGMVVGNQPQHF.

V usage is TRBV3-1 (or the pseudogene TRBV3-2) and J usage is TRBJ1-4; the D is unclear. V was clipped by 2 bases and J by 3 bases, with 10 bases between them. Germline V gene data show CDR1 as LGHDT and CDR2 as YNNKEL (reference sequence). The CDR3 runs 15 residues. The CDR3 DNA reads TGTGCCAGCAGCCAATCCCCCTCGGCTAATGAAAAACTGTTTTTT. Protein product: CASSQSPSANEKLFF.

The CDR3 nucleotides are TGTGCCAGCAGCTTAGGCGGTGCTGGGGCCAACGTCCTGACTTTC. This codes for CASSLGGAGANVLTF. The chain uses TRBV7-9 and TRBJ2-6; unclear D gene. Deletions cut 1 base from V and 2 bases from J, with 6 bases between. Germline CDR1 and CDR2: SEHNR and FQNEAQ (reference sequence). This CDR3 spans 15 amino acids.

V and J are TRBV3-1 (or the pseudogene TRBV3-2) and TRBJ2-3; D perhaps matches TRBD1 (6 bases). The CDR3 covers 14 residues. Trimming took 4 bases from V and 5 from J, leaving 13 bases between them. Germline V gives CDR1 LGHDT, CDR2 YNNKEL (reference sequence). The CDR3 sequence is CASSPQTGRDTQYF. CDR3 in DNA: TGTGCCAGCAGCCCACAGACAGGTCGAGATACGCAGTATTTT.

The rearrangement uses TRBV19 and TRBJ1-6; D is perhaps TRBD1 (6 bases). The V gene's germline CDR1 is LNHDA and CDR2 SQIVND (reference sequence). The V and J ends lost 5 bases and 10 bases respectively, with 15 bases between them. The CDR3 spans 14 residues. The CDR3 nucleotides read TGTGCCAGTAGTCCAGGACAGAAGAGCTCACCCCTCCACTTT. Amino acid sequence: CASSPGQKSSPLHF. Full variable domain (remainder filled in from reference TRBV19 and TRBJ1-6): DGGITQSPKYLFRKEGQNVTLSCEQNLNHDAMYWYRQDPGQGLRLIYYSQIVNDFQKGDIAEGYSVSREKKESFPLTVTSAQKNPTAFYLCASSPGQKSSPLHFGNGTRLTVT.

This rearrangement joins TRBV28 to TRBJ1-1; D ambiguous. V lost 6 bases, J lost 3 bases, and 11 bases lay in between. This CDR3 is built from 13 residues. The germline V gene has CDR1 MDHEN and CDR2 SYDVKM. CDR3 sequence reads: CASSPMRYTEAFF. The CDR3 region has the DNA TGTGCCAGCAGCCCTATGCGGTACACTGAAGCTTTCTTT.